The 14 T cell receptor beta chains below were found in one sample sequenced in a study of cytotoxic CD8 clonotypes in ibrutinib-treated CLL (dated by TCRdb to the early 2020s). Library generation was performed with the immunoSEQ multiplex PCR assay. TCRdb's version of the immuneACCESS table is confined to in-frame rearrangements and falls short of the full clone set. An unresolved V gene accounts for under half of the shortfall where checked; the remainder is of unknown origin. This sample gives around 70,000 clones in total; approximately 90% of them show up just once. Just over 3% of the sample belongs to the ten largest clones. This specimen's time point label, interpreted: 12 months on ibrutinib. Sequences were derived from PBMCs, sampled after 12 months of ibrutinib treatment. The receptors shown here come from a human donor with chronic lymphocytic leukemia.

The chain recombines TRBV6-4 with TRBJ2-3; D gene ambiguous. Germline V CDR1 and CDR2: MRHNA, SNTAGT. The V and J ends lost 2 bases and 0 bases respectively, with 6 bases between them. The CDR3 sequence is 14 residues long. CDR3 protein: CASSDQPSTDTQYF. CDR3 DNA sequence: TGTGCCAGCAGTGACCAACCCAGCACAGATACGCAGTATTTT.

The chain carries TRBV19 and TRBJ2-2; 12 bases fit TRBD2. Germline V gene lookup returns CDR1 LNHDA and CDR2 SQIVND (reference sequence). The V segment lost 3 bases and the J segment 4 bases; nucleotides outside the gene matches: 12. The CDR3 loop spans 19 amino acids. The CDR3 DNA reads TGTGCCAGTAGTATTCGGGGATCGACTAGCGGGAGAATCACCGGGGAGCTGTTTTTT. It encodes CASSIRGSTSGRITGELFF. Looking up the rest from reference TRBV19 and TRBJ2-2 gives the full variable domain: DGGITQSPKYLFRKEGQNVTLSCEQNLNHDAMYWYRQDPGQGLRLIYYSQIVNDFQKGDIAEGYSVSREKKESFPLTVTSAQKNPTAFYLCASSIRGSTSGRITGELFFGEGSRLTVL.

The chain uses TRBV27 and TRBJ1-5, with 8 bases identical to TRBD1. J was trimmed by 6 bases and V by 2 bases; bases with no gene match: 9. Germline CDR1 MNHEY, CDR2 SMNVEV (reference sequence). The CDR3 loop spans 16 amino acids. CDR3: CASSLNGQGAAQPQHF. The CDR3 DNA reads TGTGCCAGCAGTTTAAACGGGCAGGGGGCGGCTCAGCCCCAGCATTTT.

The chain has TRBV27 and TRBJ2-7; 10 bases align to TRBD2. CDR1 and CDR2 (germline): MNHEY, SMNVEV (reference sequence). The CDR3 runs to 15 residues. The ends lost 6 bases at V and 1 base at J; junction bases unmatched: 6. CDR3 sequence (DNA): TGTGCCAGCAGGGGAGCGGGAGGGATATCCTACGAGCAGTACTTC. Protein: CASRGAGGISYEQYF.

The chain recombines TRBV11-1 with TRBJ2-3; 7 positions match TRBD2. CDR1 and CDR2 (germline): SGHAT, FQDESV (reference sequence). The CDR3 contains 15 residues. J gave up 2 bases and V 5 bases, and 7 bases lay outside the gene matches. CDR3 protein: CASSPTSPHTDTQYF. The CDR3 nucleotides are TGTGCCAGCAGCCCGACTAGCCCCCACACAGATACGCAGTATTTT. Full variable domain (rest looked up from reference TRBV11-1 and TRBJ2-3): EAEVAQSPRYKITEKSQAVAFWCDPISGHATLYWYRQILGQGPELLVQFQDESVVDDSQLPKDRFSAERLKGVDSTLKIQPAELGDSAMYLCASSPTSPHTDTQYFGPGTRLTVL.

J is TRBJ2-7 and V is TRBV29-1, with 12 bases aligning to TRBD1. The CDR3 totals 13 residues. CDR1 SQVTM and CDR2 ANQGSEA come from the germline V gene. Trimming at V came to 5 bases and at J to 6 bases, leaving 5 bases not matched to a gene. The CDR3, as DNA: TGCAGCGTTTTAGGGACAGGGGGCGGCGAGCAGTACTTC. Its translation is CSVLGTGGGEQYF.

V is TRBV19 and J is TRBJ2-1; D gene unclear. Germline CDR1 is LNHDA and CDR2 is SQIVND (reference sequence). The CDR3 is made up of 15 amino acids. V was cut by 6 bases and J by 4 bases, with 16 bases left in between. CDR3 sequence (DNA): TGTGCCAGTAGCCCCCAGCAGAGCCTGTACAATGAGCAGTTCTTC. This codes for CASSPQQSLYNEQFF.

This clone was seen just once. The chain uses TRBV12-5 and TRBJ2-5; D may match TRBD1 or TRBD2 (6 bases each). Germline assignment: CDR1 LGHNT and CDR2 FRNRAP. The V end lost 0 bases, the J end lost 5 bases, and 13 bases lay between the germline ends. CDR3 length: 15 residues. CDR3 nucleotides: TGTGCTAGTGGTTTGGTACTGGGGGGCGGGGAGACCCAGTACTTC. Encoded protein: CASGLVLGGGETQYF.

The chain carries TRBV5-6 and TRBJ2-3; no definite D call. The CDR3 is made up of 16 amino acids. Germline lookup yields CDR1 SGHDT and CDR2 YYEEEE. V lost 1 base to trimming and J lost 0 bases, with 12 bases between them. CDR3 in DNA: TGTGCCAGCAGCTTGCGTGGTAGTACTAGCACAGATACGCAGTATTTT. This encodes CASSLRGSTSTDTQYF.

The chain joins TRBV5-1 to TRBJ2-7; TRBD1 might be the D (6 bases). The CDR3 is 13 residues long. The germline V gene encodes CDR1 SGHRS and CDR2 YFSETQ. The germline V and J ends were trimmed by 3 bases and 5 bases, with 12 bases remaining between them. DNA for the CDR3: TGCGCCAGCAGCTCCAACTCAGGGGACGAGCAGTACTTC. Encoded protein: CASSSNSGDEQYF.

The sample holds a few counts of this clone. This chain links TRBV19 with TRBJ2-3; 7 bases match TRBD2. The CDR3 is 12 amino acids. V lost 5 bases and J lost 6; bases outside the gene matches: 2. Germline values: CDR1 LNHDA, CDR2 SQIVND (reference sequence). The CDR3 spells CASSLGGDTQYF. The CDR3 DNA sequence: TGTGCCAGTAGTCTGGGAGGGGATACGCAGTATTTT.

V usage is TRBV7-9 and J usage is TRBJ2-1, with 12 bases lining up with TRBD2. The V segment lost 5 bases and the J segment 3 bases; nucleotides outside the gene matches: 5. The CDR3 covers 16 residues. Looked up from germline, CDR1 is SEHNR and CDR2 is FQNEAQ (reference sequence). The CDR3 spells CASSTRTSGNYNEQFF. CDR3 nucleotides: TGTGCCAGCAGCACACGGACTAGCGGGAACTACAATGAGCAGTTCTTC.

This clone was counted a few times. This chain joins TRBV6-5 and TRBJ2-7; no reliable D call. The germline V gene has CDR1 MNHEY and CDR2 SVGAGI. Trimming removed 4 bases at V and 2 bases at J, with 18 bases between. CDR3 length equals 16 residues. CDR3 nucleotide sequence: TGTGCCAGCAGTTCCCGCTCCGTGGGTTCCCCCTACGAGCAGTACTTC. Translation: CASSSRSVGSPYEQYF.

The chain has TRBV5-5 and TRBJ2-7, with a tentative D call TRBD1 (5 bases). Trimming cost V 0 bases and J 3 bases, with 13 bases left between them. Germline loops: CDR1 SGHKS, CDR2 YYEKEE (reference sequence). CDR3 length: 15 amino acids. The CDR3 region is CASSLVLWTYYEQYF. As DNA, the CDR3 is TGTGCCAGCAGCTTGGTTTTATGGACATACTACGAGCAGTACTTC.